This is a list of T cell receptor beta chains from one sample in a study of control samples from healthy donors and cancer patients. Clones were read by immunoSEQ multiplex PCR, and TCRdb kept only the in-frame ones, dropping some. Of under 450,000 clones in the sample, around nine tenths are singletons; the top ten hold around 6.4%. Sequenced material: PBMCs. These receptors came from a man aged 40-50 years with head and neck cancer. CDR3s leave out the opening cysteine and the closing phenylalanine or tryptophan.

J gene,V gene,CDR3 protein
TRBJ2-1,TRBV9,ASSAQGTLPRNEQF
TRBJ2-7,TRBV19,ASSPRTQLAHEQY
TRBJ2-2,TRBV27,ASSLEAGIGGLGTGELF
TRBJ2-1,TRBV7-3,ASSLGTGNEQF
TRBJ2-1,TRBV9,ASSVVDGVNEQF
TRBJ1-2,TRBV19,ASSISGQSYGYT
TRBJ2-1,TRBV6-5,ASSYLQRGYNEQF
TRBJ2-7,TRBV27,ASRGSGLGSSYEQY
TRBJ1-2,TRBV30,AWRGADNSGYT
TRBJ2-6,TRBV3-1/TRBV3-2,ASSQDPTGFIANVLT
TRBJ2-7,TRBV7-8,ASSFSEGREQY
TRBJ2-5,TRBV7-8,ASSPQETQY